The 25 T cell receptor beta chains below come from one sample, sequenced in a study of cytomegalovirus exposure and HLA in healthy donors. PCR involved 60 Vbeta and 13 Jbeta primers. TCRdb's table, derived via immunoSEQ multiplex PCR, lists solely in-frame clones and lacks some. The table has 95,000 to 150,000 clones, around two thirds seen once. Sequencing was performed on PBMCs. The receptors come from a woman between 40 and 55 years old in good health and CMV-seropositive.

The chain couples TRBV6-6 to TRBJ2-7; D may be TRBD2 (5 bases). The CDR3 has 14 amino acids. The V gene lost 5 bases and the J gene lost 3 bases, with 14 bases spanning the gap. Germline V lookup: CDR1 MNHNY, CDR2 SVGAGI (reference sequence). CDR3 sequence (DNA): TGTGCCAGCAGTCCGGACTCATACTACTACGAGCAGTACTTC. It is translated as CASSPDSYYYEQYF.

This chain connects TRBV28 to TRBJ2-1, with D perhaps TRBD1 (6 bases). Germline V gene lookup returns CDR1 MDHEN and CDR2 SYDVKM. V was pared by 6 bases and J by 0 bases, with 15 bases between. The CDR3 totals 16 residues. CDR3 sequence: CASRAQGTSSYNEQFF. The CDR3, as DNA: TGTGCCAGCAGGGCTCAGGGGACGTCCTCCTACAATGAGCAGTTCTTC.

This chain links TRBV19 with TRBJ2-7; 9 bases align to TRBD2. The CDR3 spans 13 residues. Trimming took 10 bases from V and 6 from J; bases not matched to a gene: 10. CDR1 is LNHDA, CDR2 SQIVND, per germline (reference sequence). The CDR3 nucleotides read TGTGCCACCTCCCGACTAGCGGAAAGCGAGCAGTACTTC. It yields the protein CATSRLAESEQYF.

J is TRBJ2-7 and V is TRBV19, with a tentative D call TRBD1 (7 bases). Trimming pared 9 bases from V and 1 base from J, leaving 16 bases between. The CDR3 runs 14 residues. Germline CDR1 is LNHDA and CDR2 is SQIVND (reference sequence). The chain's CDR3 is CASGATGRSYEQYF. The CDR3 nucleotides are TGTGCCAGCGGCGCGACAGGGAGGTCCTACGAGCAGTACTTC. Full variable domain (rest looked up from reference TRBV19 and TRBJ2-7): DGGITQSPKYLFRKEGQNVTLSCEQNLNHDAMYWYRQDPGQGLRLIYYSQIVNDFQKGDIAEGYSVSREKKESFPLTVTSAQKNPTAFYLCASGATGRSYEQYFGPGTRLTVT.

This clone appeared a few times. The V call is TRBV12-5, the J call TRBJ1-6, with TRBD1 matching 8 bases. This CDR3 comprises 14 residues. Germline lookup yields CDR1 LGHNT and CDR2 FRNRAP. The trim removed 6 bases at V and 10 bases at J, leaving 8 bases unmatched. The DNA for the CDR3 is TGTGCTAGTGGACCGGACAGGGAAGTATCACCCCTCCACTTT. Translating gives CASGPDREVSPLHF.

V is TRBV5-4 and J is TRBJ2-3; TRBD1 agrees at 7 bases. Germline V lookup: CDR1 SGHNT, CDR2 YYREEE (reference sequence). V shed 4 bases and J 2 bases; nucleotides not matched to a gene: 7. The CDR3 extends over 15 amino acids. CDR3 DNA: TGTGCCAGCAGCGCAACGGGACAGAACACAGATACGCAGTATTTT. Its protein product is CASSATGQNTDTQYF.

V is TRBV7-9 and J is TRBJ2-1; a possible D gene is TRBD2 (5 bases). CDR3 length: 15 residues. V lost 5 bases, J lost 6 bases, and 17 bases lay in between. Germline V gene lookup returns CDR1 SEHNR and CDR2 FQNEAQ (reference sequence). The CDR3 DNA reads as TGTGCCAGCAGCCCCCCGGGCCTCGGAGGCAATGAGCAGTTCTTC. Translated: CASSPPGLGGNEQFF. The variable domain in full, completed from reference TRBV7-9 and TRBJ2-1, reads DTGVSQNPRHKITKRGQNVTFRCDPISEHNRLYWYRQTLGQGPEFLTYFQNEAQLEKSRLLSDRFSAERPKGSFSTLEIQRTEQGDSAMYLCASSPPGLGGNEQFFGPGTRLTVL.

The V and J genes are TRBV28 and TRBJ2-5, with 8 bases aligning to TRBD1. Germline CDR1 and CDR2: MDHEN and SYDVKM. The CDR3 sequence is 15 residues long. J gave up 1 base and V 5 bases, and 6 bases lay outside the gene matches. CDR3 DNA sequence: TGTGCCAGCAGTCGGGTTACAGGGGGCCAAGAGACCCAGTACTTC. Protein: CASSRVTGGQETQYF.

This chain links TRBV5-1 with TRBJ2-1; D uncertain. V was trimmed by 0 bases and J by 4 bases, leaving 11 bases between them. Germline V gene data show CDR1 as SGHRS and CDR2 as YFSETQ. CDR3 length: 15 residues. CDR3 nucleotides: TGCGCCAGCAGCTTGGCCGGTCAGACTTACAATGAGCAGTTCTTC. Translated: CASSLAGQTYNEQFF.

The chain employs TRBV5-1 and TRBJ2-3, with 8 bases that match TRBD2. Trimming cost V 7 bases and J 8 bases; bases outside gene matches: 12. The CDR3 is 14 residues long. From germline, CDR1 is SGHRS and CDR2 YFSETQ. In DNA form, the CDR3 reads TGCGCCAGCGCTCTAGGACTAGCTAGTAGTACGCAGTATTTT. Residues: CASALGLASSTQYF.

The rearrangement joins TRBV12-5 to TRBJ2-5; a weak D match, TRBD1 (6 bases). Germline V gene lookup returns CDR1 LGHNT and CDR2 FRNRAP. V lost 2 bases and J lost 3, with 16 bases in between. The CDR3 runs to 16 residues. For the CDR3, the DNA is TGTGCTAGTGGTTTGAACCCCGGGGCAGGGGAAGAGACCCAGTACTTC. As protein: CASGLNPGAGEETQYF.

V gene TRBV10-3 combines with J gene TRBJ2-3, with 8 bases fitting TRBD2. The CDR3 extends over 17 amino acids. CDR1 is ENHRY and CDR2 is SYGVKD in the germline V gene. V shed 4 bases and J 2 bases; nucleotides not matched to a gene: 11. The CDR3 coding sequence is TGTGCCATCAGTGCTCAGCCAAGGACTAGCTTCACAGATACGCAGTATTTT. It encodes CAISAQPRTSFTDTQYF.

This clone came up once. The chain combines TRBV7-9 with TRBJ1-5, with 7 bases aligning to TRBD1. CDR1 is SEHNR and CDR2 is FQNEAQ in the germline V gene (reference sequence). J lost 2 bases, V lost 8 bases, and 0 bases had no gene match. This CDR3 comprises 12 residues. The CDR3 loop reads CASGQGNQPQHF. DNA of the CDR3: TGTGCCAGCGGACAGGGCAATCAGCCCCAGCATTTT.

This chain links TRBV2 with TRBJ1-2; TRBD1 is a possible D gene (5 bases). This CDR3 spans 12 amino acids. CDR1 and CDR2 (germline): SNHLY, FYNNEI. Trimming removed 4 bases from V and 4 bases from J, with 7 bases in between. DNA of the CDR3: TGTGCCAGCAGTGGACAGCCCTATGGCTACACCTTC. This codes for CASSGQPYGYTF.

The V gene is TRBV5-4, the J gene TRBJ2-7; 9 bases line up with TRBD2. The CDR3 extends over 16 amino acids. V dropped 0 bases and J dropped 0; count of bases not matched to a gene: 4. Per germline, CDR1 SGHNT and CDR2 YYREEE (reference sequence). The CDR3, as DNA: TGTGCCAGCAGCTTGGGCAGCGGGAGGATCTCCTACGAGCAGTACTTC. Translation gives CASSLGSGRISYEQYF.

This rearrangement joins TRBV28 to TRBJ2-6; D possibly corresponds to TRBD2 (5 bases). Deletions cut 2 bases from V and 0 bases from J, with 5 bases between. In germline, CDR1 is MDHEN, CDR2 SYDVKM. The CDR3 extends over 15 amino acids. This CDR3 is CASSLGSSGANVLTF. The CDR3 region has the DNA TGTGCCAGCAGTTTAGGGAGCTCTGGGGCCAACGTCCTGACTTTC.

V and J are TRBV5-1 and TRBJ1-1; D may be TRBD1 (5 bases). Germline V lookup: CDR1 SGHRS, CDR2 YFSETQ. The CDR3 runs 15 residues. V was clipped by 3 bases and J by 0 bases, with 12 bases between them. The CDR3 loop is CASSYGTLMNTEAFF. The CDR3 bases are TGCGCCAGCAGCTACGGGACTCTCATGAACACTGAAGCTTTCTTT.

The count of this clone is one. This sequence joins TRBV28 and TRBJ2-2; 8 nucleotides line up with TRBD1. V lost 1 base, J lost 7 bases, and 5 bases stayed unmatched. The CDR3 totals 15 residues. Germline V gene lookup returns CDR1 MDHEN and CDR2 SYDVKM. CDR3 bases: TGTGCCAGCAGTTTATTCCAGGGGGCTGACGGGGAGCTGTTTTTT. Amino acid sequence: CASSLFQGADGELFF. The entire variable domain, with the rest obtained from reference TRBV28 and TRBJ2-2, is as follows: DVKVTQSSRYLVKRTGEKVFLECVQDMDHENMFWYRQDPGLGLRLIYFSYDVKMKEKGDIPEGYSVSREKKERFSLILESASTNQTSMYLCASSLFQGADGELFFGEGSRLTVL.

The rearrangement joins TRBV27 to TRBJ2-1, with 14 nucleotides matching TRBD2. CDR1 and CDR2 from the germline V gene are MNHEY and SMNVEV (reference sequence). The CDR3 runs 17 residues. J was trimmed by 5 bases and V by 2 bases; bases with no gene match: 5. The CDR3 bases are TGTGCCAGCAGTTTACGGCCGGGACTAGCGGGGGACAATGAGCAGTTCTTC. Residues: CASSLRPGLAGDNEQFF.

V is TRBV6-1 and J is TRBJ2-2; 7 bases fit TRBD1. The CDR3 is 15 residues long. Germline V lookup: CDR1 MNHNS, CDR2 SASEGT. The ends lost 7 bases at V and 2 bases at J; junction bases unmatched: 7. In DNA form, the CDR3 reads TGTGCCAGCACTCGACAGGGCGATAACACCGGGGAGCTGTTTTTT. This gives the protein CASTRQGDNTGELFF.

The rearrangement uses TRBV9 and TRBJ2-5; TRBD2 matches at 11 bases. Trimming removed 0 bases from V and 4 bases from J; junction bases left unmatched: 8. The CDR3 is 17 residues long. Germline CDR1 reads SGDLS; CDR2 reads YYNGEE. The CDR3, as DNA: TGTGCCAGCAGCGTAGGTCTTAGCGGGGGGGCTCCAGAGACCCAGTACTTC. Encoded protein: CASSVGLSGGAPETQYF.

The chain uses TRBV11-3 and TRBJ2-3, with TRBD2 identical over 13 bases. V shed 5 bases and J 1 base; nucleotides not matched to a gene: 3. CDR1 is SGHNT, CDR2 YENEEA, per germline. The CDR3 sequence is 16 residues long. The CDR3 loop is CASSLGLAGGTDTQYF. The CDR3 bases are TGTGCCAGCAGCCTCGGACTAGCGGGAGGCACAGATACGCAGTATTTT.

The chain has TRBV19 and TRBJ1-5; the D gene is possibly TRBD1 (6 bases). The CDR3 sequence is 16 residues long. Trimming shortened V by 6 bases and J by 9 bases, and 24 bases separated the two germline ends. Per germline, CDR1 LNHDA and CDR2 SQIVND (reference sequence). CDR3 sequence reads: CASRPAGAALGWPQHF. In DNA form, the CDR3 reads TGTGCCAGTAGGCCTGCAGGGGCCGCTCTAGGTTGGCCCCAGCATTTT.

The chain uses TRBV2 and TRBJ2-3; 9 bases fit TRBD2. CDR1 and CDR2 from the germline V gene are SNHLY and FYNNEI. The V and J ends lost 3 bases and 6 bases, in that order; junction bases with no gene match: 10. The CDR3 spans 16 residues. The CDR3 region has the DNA TGTGCCAGCAGTGATTGGGCGGGGGGGCCTGTTGATACGCAGTATTTT. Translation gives CASSDWAGGPVDTQYF.

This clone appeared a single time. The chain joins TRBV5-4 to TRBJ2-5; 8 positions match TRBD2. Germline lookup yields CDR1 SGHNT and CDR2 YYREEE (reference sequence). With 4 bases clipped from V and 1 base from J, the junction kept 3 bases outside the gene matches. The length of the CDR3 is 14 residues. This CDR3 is CASSVAGIQETQYF. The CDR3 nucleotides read TGTGCCAGCAGCGTAGCGGGGATCCAAGAGACCCAGTACTTC. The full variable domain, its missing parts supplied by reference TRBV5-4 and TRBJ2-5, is ETGVTQSPTHLIKTRGQQVTLRCSSQSGHNTVSWYQQALGQGPQFIFQYYREEENGRGNFPPRFSGLQFPNYSSELNVNALELDDSALYLCASSVAGIQETQYFGPGTRLLVL.